This is a list of T cell receptor beta chains from one sample in a study of T cells in localized non-small cell lung cancer. Using immunoSEQ multiplex PCR, the repertoire was profiled, and TCRdb retains in-frame clones only, with some absent. The profile shows some 6,300 clones, over 40% of them singletons. The sample consisted of lung tumor tissue, taken before any cancer treatment. The receptors were sampled from a woman between 35 and 75 years old with stage II squamous cell lung carcinoma. Both conserved end residues are part of each CDR3. The D gene is left open where the match is weak. Only some rows state a clone size, as once, few, many or a class for expanded clones.

v_gene: TRBV6-8; d_gene: -; abundance: -; j_gene: TRBJ1-5; CDR3aa: CASRSSSNQPQHF; CDR3nt: TGTGCCAGCAGGTCAAGCTCCAATCAGCCCCAGCATTTT
v_gene: TRBV9; d_gene: -; abundance: large; j_gene: TRBJ1-2; CDR3aa: CASSPRGGANYGYTF; CDR3nt: TGTGCCAGCAGTCCTCGGGGCGGAGCTAACTATGGCTACACCTTC
v_gene: TRBV19; d_gene: -; abundance: -; j_gene: TRBJ1-2; CDR3aa: CASSIVDYGYTF; CDR3nt: TGTGCCAGTAGTATAGTTGACTATGGCTACACCTTC
v_gene: TRBV11-3; d_gene: TRBD2; abundance: medium-sized; j_gene: TRBJ2-7; CDR3aa: CASSFSGRVREQYF; CDR3nt: TGTGCCAGCAGCTTCAGCGGGAGGGTCCGCGAGCAGTACTTC
v_gene: TRBV5-1; d_gene: -; abundance: few; j_gene: TRBJ2-6; CDR3aa: CASSLVLGPASGANVLTF; CDR3nt: TGCGCCAGCAGCTTAGTACTAGGACCGGCCTCTGGGGCCAACGTCCTGACTTTC
v_gene: TRBV5-1; d_gene: -; abundance: medium-sized; j_gene: TRBJ1-4; CDR3aa: CASSPLEGSSSSNEKLFF; CDR3nt: TGCGCCAGCAGCCCCTTAGAGGGGAGTTCTTCTTCTAATGAAAAACTGTTTTTT
v_gene: TRBV6-4; d_gene: -; abundance: -; j_gene: TRBJ1-3; CDR3aa: CATSSGNTIYF; CDR3nt: TGTGCCACCAGCTCTGGAAACACCATATATTTT
v_gene: TRBV19; d_gene: -; abundance: -; j_gene: TRBJ2-7; CDR3aa: CASSKTGPYEQYF; CDR3nt: TGTGCCAGCAGTAAAACAGGGCCTTACGAGCAGTACTTC
v_gene: TRBV30; d_gene: -; abundance: few; j_gene: TRBJ1-1; CDR3aa: CAWNAVSEAFF; CDR3nt: TGTGCCTGGAATGCAGTGAGTGAAGCTTTCTTT
v_gene: TRBV19; d_gene: -; abundance: -; j_gene: TRBJ1-2; CDR3aa: CASHTPGSDYGYTF; CDR3nt: TGTGCCAGCCACACGCCCGGGTCTGACTATGGCTACACCTTC
v_gene: TRBV6-8; d_gene: -; abundance: few; j_gene: TRBJ1-1; CDR3aa: CASTLGGGMGGTEAFF; CDR3nt: TGTGCCAGCACCCTTGGAGGGGGGATGGGTGGCACTGAAGCTTTCTTT
v_gene: TRBV15; d_gene: TRBD1; abundance: few; j_gene: TRBJ1-6; CDR3aa: CATSRGDRGSPLHF; CDR3nt: TGTGCCACCAGCAGAGGGGACAGGGGTTCACCCCTCCACTTT
v_gene: TRBV29-1; d_gene: -; abundance: -; j_gene: TRBJ1-1; CDR3aa: CSVGTRASNTEAFF; CDR3nt: TGCAGCGTTGGTACTAGGGCCTCTAACACTGAAGCTTTCTTT
v_gene: TRBV28; d_gene: TRBD1; abundance: -; j_gene: TRBJ1-5; CDR3aa: CASLGQGSNQPQHF; CDR3nt: TGTGCCTCACTCGGACAGGGTAGCAATCAGCCCCAGCATTTT
v_gene: TRBV18; d_gene: -; abundance: -; j_gene: TRBJ2-7; CDR3aa: CASSPRQASYEQYF; CDR3nt: TGTGCCAGCTCACCGCGACAGGCCTCCTACGAGCAGTACTTC
v_gene: TRBV11-3; d_gene: -; abundance: few; j_gene: TRBJ2-3; CDR3aa: CASSPLRGTDTQYF; CDR3nt: TGTGCCAGCAGCCCCCTGCGGGGCACAGATACGCAGTATTTT
v_gene: TRBV6-8; d_gene: TRBD1; abundance: few; j_gene: TRBJ2-3; CDR3aa: CATGTGRWDTQYF; CDR3nt: TGTGCCACCGGGACAGGGAGATGGGATACGCAGTATTTT
v_gene: TRBV15; d_gene: -; abundance: few; j_gene: TRBJ2-3; CDR3aa: CATSRPRGSATGGHTDTQYF; CDR3nt: TGTGCCACCAGTCGGCCCAGGGGTAGCGCAACGGGTGGGCACACAGATACGCAGTATTTT
v_gene: TRBV9; d_gene: -; abundance: few; j_gene: TRBJ2-3; CDR3aa: CASSISGRGADTQYF; CDR3nt: TGTGCCAGCAGCATCAGCGGTCGTGGGGCAGATACGCAGTATTTT
v_gene: TRBV19; d_gene: -; abundance: -; j_gene: TRBJ2-7; CDR3aa: CASSMNSLYEQYF; CDR3nt: TGTGCCAGTAGTATGAATAGTCTCTACGAGCAGTACTTC
v_gene: TRBV1; d_gene: -; abundance: -; j_gene: TRBJ2-5; CDR3aa: CASSQGAETQYF; CDR3nt: TGCGCCAGCAGTCAAGGCGCGGAGACCCAGTACTTC
v_gene: TRBV19; d_gene: -; abundance: -; j_gene: TRBJ2-1; CDR3aa: CASSIAAVYNEQFF; CDR3nt: TGTGCCAGTAGTATAGCGGCCGTCTACAATGAGCAGTTCTTC
v_gene: TRBV9; d_gene: -; abundance: few; j_gene: TRBJ2-1; CDR3aa: CASSEFFPDNEQFF; CDR3nt: TGTGCCAGCAGCGAATTTTTCCCTGACAATGAGCAGTTCTTC
v_gene: TRBV7-6; d_gene: -; abundance: few; j_gene: TRBJ1-1; CDR3aa: CASSLDVRNTEAFF; CDR3nt: TGTGCCAGCAGCTTAGACGTCCGCAACACTGAAGCTTTCTTT
v_gene: TRBV6-8; d_gene: TRBD2; abundance: many; j_gene: TRBJ2-5; CDR3aa: CASSSPTSGGPGTQYF; CDR3nt: TGTGCCAGCAGTTCCCCGACTAGCGGGGGCCCGGGGACCCAGTACTTC
v_gene: TRBV6-8; d_gene: -; abundance: -; j_gene: TRBJ2-2; CDR3aa: CASSESGNTGELFF; CDR3nt: TGTGCCAGCAGCGAAAGCGGGAACACCGGGGAGCTGTTTTTT
v_gene: TRBV15; d_gene: TRBD2; abundance: -; j_gene: TRBJ2-1; CDR3aa: CATSLLAGGGEQFF; CDR3nt: TGTGCCACCAGCTTACTAGCGGGAGGCGGGGAGCAGTTCTTC
v_gene: TRBV18; d_gene: -; abundance: -; j_gene: TRBJ1-3; CDR3aa: CASSPGGPGGNTIYF; CDR3nt: TGTGCCAGCTCACCGGGGGGGCCAGGAGGAAACACCATATATTTT
v_gene: TRBV27; d_gene: TRBD2; abundance: -; j_gene: TRBJ2-1; CDR3aa: CASSKLPPGTTYNEQFF; CDR3nt: TGTGCCAGCAGTAAACTCCCCCCGGGGACTACCTACAATGAGCAGTTCTTC
v_gene: TRBV6-4; d_gene: -; abundance: few; j_gene: TRBJ1-2; CDR3aa: CASSYPGMGLYGYTF; CDR3nt: TGTGCCAGCAGTTACCCAGGGATGGGGCTTTATGGCTACACCTTC
v_gene: TRBV28; d_gene: -; abundance: -; j_gene: TRBJ1-1; CDR3aa: CASSLITLNTEAFF; CDR3nt: TGTGCCAGCAGTTTGATTACCCTAAACACTGAAGCTTTCTTT
v_gene: TRBV1; d_gene: -; abundance: few; j_gene: TRBJ1-2; CDR3aa: CASSLDSNYGYTF; CDR3nt: TGCGCCAGCAGCTTGGACAGTAACTATGGCTACACCTTC
v_gene: TRBV6-8; d_gene: -; abundance: -; j_gene: TRBJ1-1; CDR3aa: CASRERGQRNTEAFF; CDR3nt: TGTGCCAGCAGGGAAAGAGGACAGCGGAACACTGAAGCTTTCTTT